This T cell receptor (beta chain) was profiled in a study of T-cell memory formation after mild COVID-19. As for the study in general: TCR clusters mostly belonged to single donors.

The study, taken as a whole, reports: Clones that got smaller from day 15 to 85 had even CD4/CD8, while clones growing later tipped toward CD4+. Cross-reactive memory apparently joined, as some responding clones appeared in pre-infection memory. SARS-CoV-2 specificity was not confirmed for second-wave clones peaking on day 37.

The table lists this clonotype with a few counts. As yet, its antigen is unknown. TCRdb re-derived calls from the 5' RACE reads in MiXCR, one entry per CDR3 protein. The sample lists roughly 600,000 distinct CDR3 sequences, around 17% occurring once. The length of the CDR3 is 14 residues. V was pared by 3 bases and J by 4 bases, with 9 bases between. Germline CDR1 and CDR2: LNHDA and SQIVND (reference sequence). Input material: PBMCs or a T cell subset sorted from them (not recorded which). The chain links TRBV19 to TRBJ2-2; D remains unclear. The origin of this receptor is an adult woman who had mild COVID-19 (a few samples of this study predate the infection). Cell type and time point are not known. CDR3 sequence: CASSMTTPTGELFF. The CDR3 DNA follows: TGTGCCAGTAGTATGACAACCCCCACCGGGGAGCTGTTTTTT. The complete variable domain, with remaining parts taken from reference TRBV19 and TRBJ2-2, reads DGGITQSPKYLFRKEGQNVTLSCEQNLNHDAMYWYRQDPGQGLRLIYYSQIVNDFQKGDIAEGYSVSREKKESFPLTVTSAQKNPTAFYLCASSMTTPTGELFFGEGSRLTVL.